The 11 T cell receptor beta chains in this list originate from one sample, sequenced in a study of OX40 agonist ivuxolimab in advanced cancers. Profiled with immunoSEQ multiplex PCR; TCRdb holds only in-frame clones, not every one. Of fewer than 85,000 clones listed, approximately 78% are singletons. The starting material was CD4+ or CD8+ T cells sorted from blood, obtained in a trial of the OX40 agonist ivuxolimab. The receptors originated from an adult with an advanced solid tumor such as melanoma, head and neck, liver or kidney cancer.

This clone was counted a few times. The chain carries TRBV5-1 and TRBJ2-7, with 10 bases aligning to TRBD1. Germline V gene lookup returns CDR1 SGHRS and CDR2 YFSETQ. This CDR3 contains 14 residues. Trimming cost V 0 bases and J 6 bases; bases outside gene matches: 3. The CDR3 DNA reads TGCGCCAGCAGCTTGGCTCGGGACAGGGGCGAGCAGTACTTC. As protein: CASSLARDRGEQYF. Based on the CDR3 plus reference TRBV5-1 and TRBJ2-7, the full variable domain is KAGVTQTPRYLIKTRGQQVTLSCSPISGHRSVSWYQQTPGQGLQFLFEYFSETQRNKGNFPGRFSGRQFSNSRSEMNVSTLELGDSALYLCASSLARDRGEQYFGPGTRLTVT.

The chain combines TRBV6-5 with TRBJ2-2, with TRBD1 as a possible D gene (6 bases). Trimming took 6 bases from V and 7 from J, leaving 9 bases between them. Germline V gene data show CDR1 as MNHEY and CDR2 as SVGAGI. The CDR3 covers 12 residues. CDR3 DNA sequence: TGTGCCAGCAGACGACAGGTCGGGGAGCTGTTTTTT. Amino acids: CASRRQVGELFF.

This clone was found a few times. The V and J genes are TRBV12-5 and TRBJ2-5; 10 bases fit TRBD2. Per germline, CDR1 LGHNT and CDR2 FRNRAP. The CDR3 is made up of 16 amino acids. V lost 7 bases to trimming and J lost 4 bases; unmatched junction nucleotides: 12. The CDR3 coding sequence is TGTGCTAGTGCCTCAGGGGAGCGGGGGGGAGGAGAGACCCAGTACTTC. It is translated as CASASGERGGGETQYF.

Details on this clone: Other nucleotide sequences from this sample produce the same CDR3. This chain links TRBV2 with TRBJ2-7; no definite D call. With 3 bases removed from V and 1 base from J, the gap between germline ends came to 16 bases. Germline V gives CDR1 SNHLY, CDR2 FYNNEI. The CDR3 consists of 16 residues. CDR3 in amino acids: CASSEESYSSSYEQYF. CDR3 in DNA: TGTGCCAGCAGTGAGGAATCCTACAGTTCTTCCTACGAGCAGTACTTC.

CDR3 nucleotide sequence: TGTGCCAGCTCACCTCCTTCAGGGGGCGGTCAGCCCCAGCATTTT. Its translation: CASSPPSGGGQPQHF. The genes are TRBV18 and TRBJ1-5; 8 nucleotides match TRBD1. Germline lookup yields CDR1 KGHSH and CDR2 LQKENI. The V gene end was trimmed by 3 bases and the J gene end by 6 bases; junction bases not matched to a gene: 7. The CDR3 loop spans 15 amino acids.

V usage is TRBV5-1 and J usage is TRBJ2-6; no clear D. Germline lookup yields CDR1 SGHRS and CDR2 YFSETQ. V lost 0 bases, J lost 0 bases, and 7 bases lay in between. This CDR3 spans 16 amino acids. The CDR3 here is CASSLEVSSGANVLTF. CDR3 coding DNA: TGCGCCAGCAGCTTGGAAGTGAGCTCTGGGGCCAACGTCCTGACTTTC. Variable domain in full (rest from reference TRBV5-1 and TRBJ2-6): KAGVTQTPRYLIKTRGQQVTLSCSPISGHRSVSWYQQTPGQGLQFLFEYFSETQRNKGNFPGRFSGRQFSNSRSEMNVSTLELGDSALYLCASSLEVSSGANVLTFGAGSRLTVL.

This clone is a singleton in its sample. V and J are TRBV7-9 and TRBJ1-5; 8 nucleotides agree with TRBD1. The CDR3 runs 14 residues. Germline V gene sequence: CDR1 SEHNR, CDR2 FQNEAQ (reference sequence). Trimming cost V 5 bases and J 9 bases; bases outside gene matches: 9. The CDR3, as DNA: TGTGCCAGCAGCGGCTCAGGGGGCTTGCGGCCCCAGCATTTT. This translates into CASSGSGGLRPQHF.

The chain is built from TRBV19 and TRBJ2-7, with a weak D call TRBD1 (6 bases). In germline, CDR1 is LNHDA, CDR2 SQIVND (reference sequence). The CDR3 is 16 residues long. V was trimmed by 3 bases and J by 4 bases, leaving 19 bases between them. CDR3 nucleotides: TGTGCCAGTAGTATGTGGGACACCGTTTTACATTACGAGCAGTACTTC. This translates into CASSMWDTVLHYEQYF. The variable domain in full, with the rest retrieved from reference TRBV19 and TRBJ2-7, is DGGITQSPKYLFRKEGQNVTLSCEQNLNHDAMYWYRQDPGQGLRLIYYSQIVNDFQKGDIAEGYSVSREKKESFPLTVTSAQKNPTAFYLCASSMWDTVLHYEQYFGPGTRLTVT.

Points on this clone: Other DNA sequences in this sample translate to the same CDR3. CDR3 amino acids: CASSLRGLNTEAFF. Written as DNA, the CDR3 is TGTGCCAGCAGCTTAAGGGGGCTGAACACTGAAGCTTTCTTT. The genes are TRBV11-3 and TRBJ1-1; 7 nucleotides match TRBD1. Germline V lookup: CDR1 SGHNT, CDR2 YENEEA. Trimming removed 2 bases from V and 0 bases from J; junction bases left unmatched: 0. This CDR3 contains 14 residues.

V gene TRBV25-1 combines with J gene TRBJ2-3; D is ambiguous. V lost 2 bases and J lost 1, with 10 bases in between. Germline V gene sequence: CDR1 MGHDK, CDR2 SYGVNS. The CDR3 consists of 15 residues. CDR3 region: CASSEGPVGTDTQYF. DNA of the CDR3: TGTGCCAGCAGTGAAGGTCCGGTAGGCACAGATACGCAGTATTTT. Full variable domain (rest looked up from reference TRBV25-1 and TRBJ2-3): EADIYQTPRYLVIGTGKKITLECSQTMGHDKMYWYQQDPGMELHLIHYSYGVNSTEKGDLSSESTVSRIRTEHFPLTLESARPSHTSQYLCASSEGPVGTDTQYFGPGTRLTVL.

This clone was observed a handful of times. V gene TRBV11-3 combines with J gene TRBJ2-4, with TRBD1 identical over 7 bases. The CDR3 runs 18 residues. The J segment lost 0 bases and the V segment lost 5 bases, leaving 13 bases of the junction unmatched. The germline gives CDR1 SGHNT, CDR2 YENEEA. The DNA for the CDR3 is TGTGCCAGCAGCCCGGGGACAGACGAACGTTTAGCCAAAAACATTCAGTACTTC. As protein: CASSPGTDERLAKNIQYF.